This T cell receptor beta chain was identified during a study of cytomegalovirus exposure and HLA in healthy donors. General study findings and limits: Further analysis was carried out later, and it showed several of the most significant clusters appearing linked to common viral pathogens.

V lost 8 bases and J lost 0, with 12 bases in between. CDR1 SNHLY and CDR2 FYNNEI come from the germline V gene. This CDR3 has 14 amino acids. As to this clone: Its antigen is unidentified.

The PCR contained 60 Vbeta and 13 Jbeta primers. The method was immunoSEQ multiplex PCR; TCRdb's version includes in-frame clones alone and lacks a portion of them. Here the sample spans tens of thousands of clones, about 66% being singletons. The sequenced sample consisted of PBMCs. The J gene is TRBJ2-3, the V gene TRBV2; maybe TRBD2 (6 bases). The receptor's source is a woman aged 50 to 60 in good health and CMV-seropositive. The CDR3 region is CASASAGSTDTQYF. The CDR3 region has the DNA TGTGCCAGCGCATCGGCGGGAAGCACAGATACGCAGTATTTT.